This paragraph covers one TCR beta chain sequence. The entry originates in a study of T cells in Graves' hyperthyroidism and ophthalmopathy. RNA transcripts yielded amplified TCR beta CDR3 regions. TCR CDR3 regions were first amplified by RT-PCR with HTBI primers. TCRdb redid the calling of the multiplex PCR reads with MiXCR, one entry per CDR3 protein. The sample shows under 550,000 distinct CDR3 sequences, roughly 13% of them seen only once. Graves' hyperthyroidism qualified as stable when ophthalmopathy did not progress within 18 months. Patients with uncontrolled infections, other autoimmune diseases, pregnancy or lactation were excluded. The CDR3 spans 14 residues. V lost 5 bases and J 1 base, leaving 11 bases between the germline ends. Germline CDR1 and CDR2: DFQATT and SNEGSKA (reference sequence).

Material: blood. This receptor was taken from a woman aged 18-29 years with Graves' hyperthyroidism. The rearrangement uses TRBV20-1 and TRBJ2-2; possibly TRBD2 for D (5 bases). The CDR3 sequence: CSAYGSRNTGELFF. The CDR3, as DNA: TGCAGTGCTTATGGGAGTCGGAACACCGGGGAGCTGTTTTTT.